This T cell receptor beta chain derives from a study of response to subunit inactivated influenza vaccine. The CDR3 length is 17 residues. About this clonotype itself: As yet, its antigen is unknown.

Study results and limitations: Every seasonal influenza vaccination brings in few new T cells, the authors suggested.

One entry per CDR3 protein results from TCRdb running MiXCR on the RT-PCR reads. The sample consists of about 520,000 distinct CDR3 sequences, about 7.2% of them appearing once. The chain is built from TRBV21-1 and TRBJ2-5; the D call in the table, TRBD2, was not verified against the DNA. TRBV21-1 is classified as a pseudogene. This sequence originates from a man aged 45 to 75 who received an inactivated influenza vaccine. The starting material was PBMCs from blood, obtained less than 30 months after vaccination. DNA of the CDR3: TGTGCCAGCAGCGTCGGACTAGCGGGGGGCCTCCAAGAGACCCAGTACTTC. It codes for CASSVGLAGGLQETQYF.